A selection of T cell receptor beta chains follows, all from one sample in a study of cytomegalovirus exposure and HLA in healthy donors. Measured with immunoSEQ multiplex PCR; TCRdb has only the in-frame clones, and not every one. The repertoire holds under 250,000 clones, with more than 65% as singletons. Sequenced sample: PBMCs. Receptors originate from a man aged 50-60 years in good health and CMV-seronegative. Each CDR3 is given with its conserved first and last residue. Each record gives: J gene, D gene, clone size, V gene, CDR3 protein, CDR3 DNA. D genes are given only for firm matches. Some rows mark clone size as missing; the rest say once, few, many or name a class of expanded clone.

>TRBJ2-5|.|once|TRBV14
CASSRGIGVKTQYF
TGTGCCAGCAGCCGCGGAATAGGAGTAAAGACCCAGTACTTC
>TRBJ1-5|.|.|TRBV7-3
CASSIHQGNSNQPQHF
TGTGCCAGCAGCATCCACCAGGGGAATAGCAATCAGCCCCAGCATTTT
>TRBJ1-5|.|.|TRBV15
CATSRGTGSPNQPQHF
TGTGCCACCAGCAGGGGTACAGGGTCCCCCAATCAGCCCCAGCATTTT
>TRBJ2-7|.|.|TRBV27
CASSPRGTWGGYEQYF
TGTGCCAGCAGTCCCCGTGGGACTTGGGGTGGCTACGAGCAGTACTTC
>TRBJ1-2|TRBD1|.|TRBV12-5
CASGGTGGSYGYTF
TGTGCTAGTGGCGGGACAGGGGGGAGTTATGGCTACACCTTC
>TRBJ2-1|TRBD2|few|TRBV7-6
CASSLGPTWRGSSYNEQFF
TGTGCCAGCAGCTTGGGGCCGACCTGGCGGGGGAGCTCCTACAATGAGCAGTTCTTC
>TRBJ2-7|.|.|TRBV27
CASSLLPGSEQYF
TGTGCCAGCAGTTTGTTGCCCGGGAGCGAGCAGTACTTC
>TRBJ2-1|TRBD2|few|TRBV7-9
CASSSTSGRAHEQFF
TGTGCCAGCAGCTCTACTAGCGGGAGGGCGCATGAGCAGTTCTTC
>TRBJ2-1|.|.|TRBV7-8
CASSNREQTGYNEQFF
TGTGCCAGCAGCAACCGGGAGCAAACGGGATACAATGAGCAGTTCTTC
>TRBJ2-1|TRBD2|once|TRBV2
CASSDPAGVYNEQFF
TGTGCCAGCAGTGATCCAGCGGGAGTTTACAATGAGCAGTTCTTC
>TRBJ1-5|.|.|TRBV4-1
CASSGIGRGQQPQHF
TGCGCCAGCAGCGGGATAGGCAGGGGACAACAGCCCCAGCATTTT
>TRBJ2-1|.|.|TRBV27
CASSSPGHREQFF
TGTGCCAGCAGTTCACCGGGACATAGGGAGCAGTTCTTC
>TRBJ2-1|TRBD1|.|TRBV5-1
CASSPGQGATAGQFF
TGCGCCAGCAGCCCAGGACAGGGGGCTACGGCGGGGCAGTTCTTC
>TRBJ2-2|.|.|TRBV7-3
CASRAGRDTGELFF
TGTGCCAGCAGGGCGGGACGGGACACCGGGGAGCTGTTTTTT
>TRBJ1-1|.|.|TRBV9
CASSVARGGNTEAFF
TGTGCCAGCAGCGTAGCGAGGGGGGGCAACACTGAAGCTTTCTTT
>TRBJ2-7|.|.|TRBV10-3
CAISESVYEQYF
TGTGCCATCAGTGAGTCCGTTTACGAGCAGTACTTC
>TRBJ2-3|TRBD1|.|TRBV6-1
CASSESRVTGGITDTQYF
TGTGCCAGCAGTGAATCCCGGGTAACAGGGGGCATCACAGATACGCAGTATTTT
>TRBJ1-2|.|.|TRBV28
CASSQSRASYGYTF
TGTGCCAGCAGCCAGTCCAGGGCTAGCTATGGCTACACCTTC
>TRBJ1-4|.|.|TRBV19
CASSTGGAGRKLFF
TGTGCCAGTAGTACGGGGGGCGCAGGACGAAAACTGTTTTTT
>TRBJ2-3|.|few|TRBV6-1
CASSEPGESTDTQYF
TGTGCCAGCAGTGAGCCGGGAGAGAGCACAGATACGCAGTATTTT
>TRBJ1-5|TRBD1|.|TRBV28
CASSSGRGLVQPQHF
TGTGCCAGCAGCTCTGGCAGGGGGCTAGTTCAGCCCCAGCATTTT
>TRBJ2-2|.|once|TRBV18
CASSLMDIQNTGELFF
TGTGCCAGCTCACTCATGGACATCCAGAACACCGGGGAGCTGTTTTTT
>TRBJ1-1|TRBD1|.|TRBV7-2
CASSLVTGITNTEAFF
TGTGCCAGCAGCTTAGTGACAGGGATCACGAACACTGAAGCTTTCTTT
>TRBJ2-5|.|.|TRBV6-1
CASTFQETQYF
TGTGCCAGCACCTTCCAAGAGACCCAGTACTTC
>TRBJ2-7|.|.|TRBV14
CASSQDRGYEQYF
TGTGCCAGCAGCCAAGATCGCGGGTACGAGCAGTACTTC
>TRBJ2-7|TRBD1|.|TRBV5-8
CASSLRDSHYEQYF
TGTGCCAGCAGCTTGAGGGACAGCCACTACGAGCAGTACTTC
>TRBJ2-3|.|.|TRBV19
CASSIFADRTDTQYF
TGTGCCAGTAGTATCTTTGCGGATAGAACAGATACGCAGTATTTT
>TRBJ1-4|TRBD1|.|TRBV6-5
CASRRDRGNNEKLFF
TGTGCCAGCAGGAGGGACAGGGGTAATAATGAAAAACTGTTTTTT
>TRBJ2-3|TRBD2|.|TRBV10-3
CAISDTSGTDTQYF
TGTGCCATCAGTGATACTAGCGGCACAGATACGCAGTATTTT
>TRBJ2-7|.|.|TRBV6-6
CASSTGHYEQYF
TGTGCCAGCAGTACCGGACACTACGAGCAGTACTTC
>TRBJ1-4|.|.|TRBV7-2
CASSLSLGVREKLFF
TGTGCCAGCAGCTTATCTCTAGGGGTACGCGAAAAACTGTTTTTT
>TRBJ2-2|TRBD1|.|TRBV15
CATSRERGQGRSNTGELFF
TGTGCCACCAGCAGAGAGAGGGGACAGGGGAGGTCGAACACCGGGGAGCTGTTTTTT
>TRBJ2-1|TRBD2|few|TRBV28
CASSRTSGMIDEQFF
TGTGCCAGCAGCCGGACTAGCGGGATGATCGATGAGCAGTTCTTC
>TRBJ2-1|TRBD2|.|TRBV9
CASKAGTSEYNEQFF
TGTGCCAGCAAGGCGGGGACTAGCGAGTACAATGAGCAGTTCTTC
>TRBJ1-2|.|.|TRBV4-1
CASSQPQGTGYTF
TGCGCCAGCAGCCAGCCCCAGGGGACTGGCTACACCTTC
>TRBJ2-7|TRBD2|.|TRBV7-2
CASSMSGGEQYF
TGTGCCAGCAGCATGAGCGGGGGCGAGCAGTACTTC
>TRBJ2-5|TRBD2|.|TRBV5-1
CASSLLSAGDKETQYF
TGCGCCAGCAGCTTGTTGAGTGCGGGAGATAAAGAGACCCAGTACTTC
>TRBJ2-7|TRBD2|.|TRBV2
CASSLAGAHEQYF
TGTGCCAGCAGTCTAGCGGGAGCCCACGAGCAGTACTTC
>TRBJ2-1|TRBD2|.|TRBV2
CASSEAGGRAHEQFF
TGTGCCAGCAGTGAAGCTGGAGGGAGGGCCCATGAGCAGTTCTTC
>TRBJ2-2|TRBD2|.|TRBV6-6
CASRVAGPNTGELFF
TGTGCCAGCAGGGTAGCGGGGCCGAACACCGGGGAGCTGTTTTTT
>TRBJ2-7|.|.|TRBV27
CASSRHLGYEQYF
TGTGCCAGCAGTCGACACCTCGGCTACGAGCAGTACTTC
>TRBJ1-5|TRBD1|.|TRBV11-2
CASSFAPGQGGNQPQHF
TGTGCCAGCAGCTTCGCACCGGGACAGGGTGGCAATCAGCCCCAGCATTTT